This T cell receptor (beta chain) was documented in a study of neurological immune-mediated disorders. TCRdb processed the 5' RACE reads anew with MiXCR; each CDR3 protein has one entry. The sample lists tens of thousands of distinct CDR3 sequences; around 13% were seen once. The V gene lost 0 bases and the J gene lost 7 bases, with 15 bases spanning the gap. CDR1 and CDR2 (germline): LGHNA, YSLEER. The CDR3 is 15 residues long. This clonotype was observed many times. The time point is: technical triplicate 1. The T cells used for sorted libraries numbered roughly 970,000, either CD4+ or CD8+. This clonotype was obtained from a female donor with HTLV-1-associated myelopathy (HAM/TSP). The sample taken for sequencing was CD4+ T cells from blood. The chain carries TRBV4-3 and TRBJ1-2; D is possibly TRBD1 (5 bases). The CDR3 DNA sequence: TGCGCCAGCAGCCAAGATTCTGGGGGGTTTCGTGGCTACACCTTC. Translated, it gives CASSQDSGGFRGYTF.